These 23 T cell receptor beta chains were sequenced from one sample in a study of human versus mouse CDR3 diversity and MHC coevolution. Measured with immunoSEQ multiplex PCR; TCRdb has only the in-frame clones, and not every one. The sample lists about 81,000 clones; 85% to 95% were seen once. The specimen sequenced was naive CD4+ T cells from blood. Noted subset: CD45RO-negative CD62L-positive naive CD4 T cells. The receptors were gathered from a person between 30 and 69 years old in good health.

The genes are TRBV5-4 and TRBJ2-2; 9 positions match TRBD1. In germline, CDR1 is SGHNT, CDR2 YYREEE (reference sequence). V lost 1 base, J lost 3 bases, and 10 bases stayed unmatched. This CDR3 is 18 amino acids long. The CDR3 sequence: CASSLPYGQGRDTGELFF. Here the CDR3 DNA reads TGTGCCAGCAGCTTGCCCTATGGACAGGGGAGGGACACCGGGGAGCTGTTTTTT.

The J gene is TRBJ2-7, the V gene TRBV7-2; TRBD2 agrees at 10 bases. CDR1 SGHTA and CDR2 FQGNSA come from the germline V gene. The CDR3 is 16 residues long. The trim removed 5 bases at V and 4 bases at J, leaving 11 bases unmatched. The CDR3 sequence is CASSASLAGDRYEQYF. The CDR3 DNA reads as TGTGCCAGCAGCGCAAGCCTAGCGGGAGATCGTTACGAGCAGTACTTC.

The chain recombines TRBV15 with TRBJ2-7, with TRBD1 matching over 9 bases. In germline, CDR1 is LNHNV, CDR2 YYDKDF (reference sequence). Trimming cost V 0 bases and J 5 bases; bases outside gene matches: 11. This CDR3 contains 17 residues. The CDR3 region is CATSRDRLGTGTHEQYF. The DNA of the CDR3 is TGTGCCACCAGCAGAGATAGGCTAGGGACAGGGACCCACGAGCAGTACTTC.

CDR3 in DNA: TGTGCCAGCAGCTCCGTTAGCGGACAGGCCCGTGGGAAACTGTTTTTT. Translation gives CASSSVSGQARGKLFF. The genes are TRBV7-2 and TRBJ1-4; 7 bases map to TRBD1. Germline CDR1 SGHTA, CDR2 FQGNSA. V lost 4 bases, J lost 11 bases, and 16 bases stayed unmatched. The CDR3 loop spans 16 amino acids.

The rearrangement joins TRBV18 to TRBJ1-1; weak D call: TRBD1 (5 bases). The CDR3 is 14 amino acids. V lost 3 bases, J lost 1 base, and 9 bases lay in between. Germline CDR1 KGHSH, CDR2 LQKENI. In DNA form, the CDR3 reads TGTGCCAGCTCACCGGCCCAGGGGAACACTGAAGCTTTCTTT. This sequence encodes CASSPAQGNTEAFF.

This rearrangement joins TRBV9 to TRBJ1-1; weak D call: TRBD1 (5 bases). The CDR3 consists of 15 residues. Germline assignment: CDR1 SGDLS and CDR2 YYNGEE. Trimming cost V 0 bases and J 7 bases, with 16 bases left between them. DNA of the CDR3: TGTGCCAGCAGCGTAGTCCCGGGAGGGGAAGGTGAAGCTTTCTTT. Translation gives CASSVVPGGEGEAFF.

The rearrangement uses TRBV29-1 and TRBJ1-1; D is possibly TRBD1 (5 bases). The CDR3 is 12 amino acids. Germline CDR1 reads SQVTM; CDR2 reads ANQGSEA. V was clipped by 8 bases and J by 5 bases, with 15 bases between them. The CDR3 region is CSPCGAGTEAFF. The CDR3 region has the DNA TGCAGCCCCTGCGGGGCAGGGACTGAAGCTTTCTTT.

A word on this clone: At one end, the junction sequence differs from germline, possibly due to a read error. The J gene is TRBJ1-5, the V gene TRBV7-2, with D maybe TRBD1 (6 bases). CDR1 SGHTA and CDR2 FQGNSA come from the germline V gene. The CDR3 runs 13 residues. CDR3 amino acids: CASSLTGNQPQHF. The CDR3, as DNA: TGTGCCAGCAGTTTGACAGGCAACCAGCCCCAGCATTTT.

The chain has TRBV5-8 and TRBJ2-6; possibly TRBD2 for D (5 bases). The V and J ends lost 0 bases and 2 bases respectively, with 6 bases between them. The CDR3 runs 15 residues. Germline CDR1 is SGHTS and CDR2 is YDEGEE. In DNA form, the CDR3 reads TGTGCCAGCAGCTTGGTGGGAGCTGGGGCCAACGTCCTGACTTTC. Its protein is CASSLVGAGANVLTF.

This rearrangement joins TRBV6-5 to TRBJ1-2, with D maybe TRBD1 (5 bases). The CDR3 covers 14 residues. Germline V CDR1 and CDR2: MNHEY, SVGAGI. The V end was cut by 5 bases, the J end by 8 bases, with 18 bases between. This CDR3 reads CASSDSGGSAGYTF. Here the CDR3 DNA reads TGTGCCAGCAGTGATAGCGGGGGGAGCGCCGGCTACACCTTC.

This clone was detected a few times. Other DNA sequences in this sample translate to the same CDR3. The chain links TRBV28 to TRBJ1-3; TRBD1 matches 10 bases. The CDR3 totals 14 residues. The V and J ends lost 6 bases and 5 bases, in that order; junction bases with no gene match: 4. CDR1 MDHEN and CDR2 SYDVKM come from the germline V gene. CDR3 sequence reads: CASSRQGARNTIYF. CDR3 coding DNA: TGTGCCAGCAGCCGACAGGGGGCAAGAAACACCATATATTTT.

The CDR3 region is CASSSGTATNYGYTF. As DNA, the CDR3 is TGTGCCAGCAGCTCTGGGACAGCTACGAACTATGGCTACACCTTC. The chain uses TRBV5-5 and TRBJ1-2; 7 bases are shared with TRBD1. V gave up 3 bases and J gave up 2 bases; unmatched junction bases: 7. The CDR3 extends over 15 amino acids. CDR1 is SGHKS and CDR2 is YYEKEE in the germline V gene (reference sequence).

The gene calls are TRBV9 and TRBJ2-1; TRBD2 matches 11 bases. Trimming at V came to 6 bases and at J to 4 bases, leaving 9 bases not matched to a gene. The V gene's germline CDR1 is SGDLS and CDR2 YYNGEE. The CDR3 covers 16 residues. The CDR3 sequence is CASTPPGTSGYNEQFF. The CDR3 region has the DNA TGTGCCAGCACCCCCCCCGGGACTAGCGGATACAATGAGCAGTTCTTC.

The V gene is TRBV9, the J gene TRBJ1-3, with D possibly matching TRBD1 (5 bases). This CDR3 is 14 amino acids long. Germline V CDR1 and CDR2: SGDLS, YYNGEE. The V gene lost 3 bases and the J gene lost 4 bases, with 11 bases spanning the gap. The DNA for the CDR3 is TGTGCCAGCAGCGGTCCAGGGCCCGGAAACACCATATATTTT. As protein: CASSGPGPGNTIYF.

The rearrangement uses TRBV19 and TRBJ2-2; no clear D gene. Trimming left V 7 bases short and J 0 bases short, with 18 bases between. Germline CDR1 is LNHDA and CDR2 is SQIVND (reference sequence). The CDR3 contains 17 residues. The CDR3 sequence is CASKMSHLTANTGELFF. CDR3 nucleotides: TGTGCCAGTAAAATGAGCCACCTGACTGCGAACACCGGGGAGCTGTTTTTT.

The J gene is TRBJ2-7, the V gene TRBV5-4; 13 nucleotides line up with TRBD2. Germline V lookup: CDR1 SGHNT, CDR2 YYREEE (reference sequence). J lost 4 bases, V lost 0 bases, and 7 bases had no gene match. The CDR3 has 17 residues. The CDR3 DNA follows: TGTGCCAGCAGCTTGGGGACTAGCGGGAGATTTAGTTACGAGCAGTACTTC. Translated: CASSLGTSGRFSYEQYF.

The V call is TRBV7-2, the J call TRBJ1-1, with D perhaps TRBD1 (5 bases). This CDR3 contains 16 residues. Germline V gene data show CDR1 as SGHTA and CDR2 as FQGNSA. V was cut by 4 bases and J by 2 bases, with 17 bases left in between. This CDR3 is CASSSKDTSGNTEAFF. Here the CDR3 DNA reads TGTGCCAGCAGCTCCAAGGACACCTCGGGCAACACTGAAGCTTTCTTT.

The CDR3 DNA is TGCGCCAGCAGCCAGGGCGCGGCCTCCTACGAGCAGTACTTC. It codes for CASSQGAASYEQYF. The rearrangement uses TRBV5-1 and TRBJ2-5; TRBD1 might be the D (5 bases). With the DNA end fitting TRBJ2-7 better, the J assignment may be wrong. The CDR3 consists of 14 residues. CDR1 and CDR2 from the germline V gene are SGHRS and YFSETQ.

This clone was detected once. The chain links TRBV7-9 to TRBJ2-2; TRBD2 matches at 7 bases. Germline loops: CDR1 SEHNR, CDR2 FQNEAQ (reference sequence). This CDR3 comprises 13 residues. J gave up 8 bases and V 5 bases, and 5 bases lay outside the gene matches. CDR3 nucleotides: TGTGCCAGCAGCCAGCGGGGTGGAGGGGAGCTGTTTTTT. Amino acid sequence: CASSQRGGGELFF.

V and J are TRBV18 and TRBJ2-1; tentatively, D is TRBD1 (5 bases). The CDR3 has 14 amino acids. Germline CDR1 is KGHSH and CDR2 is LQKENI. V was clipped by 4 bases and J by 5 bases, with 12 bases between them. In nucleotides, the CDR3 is TGTGCCAGCTCACTATGGACACTTAACAATGAGCAGTTCTTC. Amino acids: CASSLWTLNNEQFF.

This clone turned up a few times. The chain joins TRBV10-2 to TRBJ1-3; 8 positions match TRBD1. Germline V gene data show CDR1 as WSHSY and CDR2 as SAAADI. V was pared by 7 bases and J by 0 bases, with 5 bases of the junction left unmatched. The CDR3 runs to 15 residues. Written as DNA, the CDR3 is TGCGCCAGCAATAACGGACAGGGCTCTGGAAACACCATATATTTT. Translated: CASNNGQGSGNTIYF.

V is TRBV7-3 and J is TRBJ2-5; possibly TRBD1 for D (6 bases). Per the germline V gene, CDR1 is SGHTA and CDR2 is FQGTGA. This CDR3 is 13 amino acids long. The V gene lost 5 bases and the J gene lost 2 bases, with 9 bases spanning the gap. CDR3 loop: CASSRGIQETQYF. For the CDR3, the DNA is TGTGCCAGCAGCAGGGGGATACAAGAGACCCAGTACTTC.

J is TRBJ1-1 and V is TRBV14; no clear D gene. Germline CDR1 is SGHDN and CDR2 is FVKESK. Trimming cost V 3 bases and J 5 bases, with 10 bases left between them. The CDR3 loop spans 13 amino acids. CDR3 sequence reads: CASSQWGVTEAFF. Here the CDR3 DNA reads TGTGCCAGCAGCCAGTGGGGAGTGACTGAAGCTTTCTTT.